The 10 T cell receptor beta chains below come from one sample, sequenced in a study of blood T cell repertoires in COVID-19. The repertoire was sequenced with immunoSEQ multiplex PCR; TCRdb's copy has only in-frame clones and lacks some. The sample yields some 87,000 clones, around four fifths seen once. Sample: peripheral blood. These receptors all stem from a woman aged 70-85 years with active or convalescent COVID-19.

The CDR3 DNA sequence: TGTGCCAGCAGCCCCATAGGACAGGGTTGGGACACTGAAGCTTTCTTT. Amino acid sequence: CASSPIGQGWDTEAFF. The chain carries TRBV7-9 and TRBJ1-1; 8 nucleotides agree with TRBD1. Looked up from germline, CDR1 is SEHNR and CDR2 is FQNEAQ (reference sequence). CDR3 length: 16 residues. V lost 5 bases, J lost 3 bases, and 11 bases stayed unmatched.

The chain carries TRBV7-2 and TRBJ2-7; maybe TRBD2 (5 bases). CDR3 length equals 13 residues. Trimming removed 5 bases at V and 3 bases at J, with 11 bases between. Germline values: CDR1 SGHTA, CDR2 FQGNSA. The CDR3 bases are TGTGCCAGCAGCCGAGGACGGGACTACGAGCAGTACTTC. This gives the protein CASSRGRDYEQYF. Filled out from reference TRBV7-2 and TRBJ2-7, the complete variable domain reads GAGVSQSPSNKVTEKGKDVELRCDPISGHTALYWYRQSLGQGLEFLIYFQGNSAPDKSGLPSDRFSAERTGGSVSTLTIQRTQQEDSAVYLCASSRGRDYEQYFGPGTRLTVT.

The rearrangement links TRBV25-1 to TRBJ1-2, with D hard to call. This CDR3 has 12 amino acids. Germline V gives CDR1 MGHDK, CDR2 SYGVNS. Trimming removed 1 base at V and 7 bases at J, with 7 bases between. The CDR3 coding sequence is TGTGCCAGCAGTGAATCCGGGTTTGGCTACACCTTC. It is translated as CASSESGFGYTF.

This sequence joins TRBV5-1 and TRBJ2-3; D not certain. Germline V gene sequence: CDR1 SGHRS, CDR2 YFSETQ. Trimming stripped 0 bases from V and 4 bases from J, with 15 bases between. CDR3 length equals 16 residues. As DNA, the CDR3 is TGCGCCAGCAGCTTGGCAACAGTACCACCTCCAGATACGCAGTATTTT. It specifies CASSLATVPPPDTQYF.

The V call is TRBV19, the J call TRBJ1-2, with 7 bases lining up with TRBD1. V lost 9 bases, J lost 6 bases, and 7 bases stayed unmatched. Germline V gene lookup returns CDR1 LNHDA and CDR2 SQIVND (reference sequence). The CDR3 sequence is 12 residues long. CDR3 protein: CASEGALNGYTF. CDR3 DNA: TGTGCCAGCGAGGGGGCGTTGAATGGCTACACCTTC. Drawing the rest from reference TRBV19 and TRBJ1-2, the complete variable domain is DGGITQSPKYLFRKEGQNVTLSCEQNLNHDAMYWYRQDPGQGLRLIYYSQIVNDFQKGDIAEGYSVSREKKESFPLTVTSAQKNPTAFYLCASEGALNGYTFGSGTRLTVV.

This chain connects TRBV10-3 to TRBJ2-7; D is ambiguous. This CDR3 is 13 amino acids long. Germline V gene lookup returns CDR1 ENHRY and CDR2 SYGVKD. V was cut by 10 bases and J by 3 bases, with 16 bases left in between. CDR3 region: CATRPRLGYEQYF. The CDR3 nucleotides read TGTGCCACCCGCCCCCGACTCGGCTACGAGCAGTACTTC.

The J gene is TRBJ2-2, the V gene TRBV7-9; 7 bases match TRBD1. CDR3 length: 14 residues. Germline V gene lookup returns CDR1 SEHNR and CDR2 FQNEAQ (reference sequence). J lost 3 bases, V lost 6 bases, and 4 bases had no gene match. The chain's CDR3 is CASSFQGDTGELFF. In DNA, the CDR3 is TGTGCCAGCAGTTTTCAGGGGGACACCGGGGAGCTGTTTTTT.

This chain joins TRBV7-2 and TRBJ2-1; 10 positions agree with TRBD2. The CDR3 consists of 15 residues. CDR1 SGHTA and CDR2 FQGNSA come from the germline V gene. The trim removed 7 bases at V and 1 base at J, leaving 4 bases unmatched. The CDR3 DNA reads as TGTGCCAGCAAGGCTAGCGGGGGATCCTACAATGAGCAGTTCTTC. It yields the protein CASKASGGSYNEQFF.

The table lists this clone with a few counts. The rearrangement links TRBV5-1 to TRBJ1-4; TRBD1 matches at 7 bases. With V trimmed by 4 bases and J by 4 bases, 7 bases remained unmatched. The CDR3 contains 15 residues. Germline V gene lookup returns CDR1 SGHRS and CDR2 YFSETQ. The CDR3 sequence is CASSPPGQSNEKLFF. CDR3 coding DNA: TGCGCCAGCAGCCCCCCGGGACAGAGTAATGAAAAACTGTTTTTT.

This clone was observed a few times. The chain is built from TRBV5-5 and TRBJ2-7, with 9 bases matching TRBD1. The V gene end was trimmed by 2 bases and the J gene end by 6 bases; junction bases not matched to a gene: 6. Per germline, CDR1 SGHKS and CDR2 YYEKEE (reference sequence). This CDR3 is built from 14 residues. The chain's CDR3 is CASSFGQGNSEQYF. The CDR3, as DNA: TGTGCCAGCAGCTTCGGACAGGGGAATAGCGAGCAGTACTTC.